The 13 T cell receptor beta chains reported below all come from one sample, sequenced in a study of blood T cell repertoires in COVID-19. Sequenced by immunoSEQ multiplex PCR; TCRdb stores in-frame clones only, minus some. The sample comprises approximately 100,000 clones, 85% to 90% of which are singletons, and approximately 19% rests with the top ten. Sequencing input: peripheral blood. All receptors come from a human donor with acute or convalescent COVID-19. The donor label of this sample is uncertain.

The chain combines TRBV10-2 with TRBJ1-2; no definite D call. The CDR3 is 14 residues long. The V gene lost 3 bases and the J gene lost 3 bases, with 11 bases spanning the gap. The V gene's germline CDR1 is WSHSY and CDR2 SAAADI. The CDR3 region is CASSDYRLDYGYTF. CDR3 coding DNA: TGCGCCAGCAGTGACTATCGACTGGACTATGGCTACACCTTC.

The count of this clone is one. V gene TRBV6-2 or TRBV6-3 combines with J gene TRBJ1-6, with TRBD1 matching 8 bases. Unmatched junction bases numbered 4, after V lost 6 bases and J lost 6 bases. There are 14 residues in the CDR3. Germline values: CDR1 MNHEY, CDR2 SVGEGT. CDR3 sequence (DNA): TGTGCCAGCAGCTCACAGGGGGTTAATTCACCCCTCCACTTT. This encodes CASSSQGVNSPLHF.

The chain has TRBV19 and TRBJ1-3, with a possible D match to TRBD1 (6 bases). The CDR3 is 15 residues long. Germline CDR1 is LNHDA and CDR2 is SQIVND (reference sequence). V was shortened by 5 bases and J by 0 bases, with 11 bases between the two germline ends. As DNA, the CDR3 is TGTGCCAGTAGTCTCCTACAGGGCTCTGGAAACACCATATATTTT. Residues: CASSLLQGSGNTIYF.

The V and J genes are TRBV6-5 and TRBJ2-7; 8 bases are shared with TRBD2. Germline-derived CDR1 and CDR2 are MNHEY and SVGAGI. The V gene end was trimmed by 6 bases and the J gene end by 2 bases; junction bases not matched to a gene: 9. There are 15 residues in the CDR3. CDR3 sequence reads: CASREGVAGPYEQYF. The CDR3, as DNA: TGTGCCAGCAGGGAGGGGGTAGCGGGGCCCTACGAGCAGTACTTC.

This chain joins TRBV3-1 (or the pseudogene TRBV3-2) and TRBJ2-1; D possibly corresponds to TRBD1 (7 bases). The germline V gene encodes CDR1 LGHDT and CDR2 YNNKEL (reference sequence). The ends were cut back, 6 bases at V and 4 bases at J, with 16 bases in the middle. The CDR3 spans 15 residues. The CDR3 DNA sequence: TGTGCCAGCAGTCTCCAGGGGGGACGATACAATGAGCAGTTCTTC. Amino acid sequence: CASSLQGGRYNEQFF.

This chain connects TRBV7-9 to TRBJ2-7; 11 bases agree with TRBD2. V trimming: 3 bases; J trimming: 3 bases; junction bases outside the gene matches: 10. Germline V gives CDR1 SEHNR, CDR2 FQNEAQ (reference sequence). The CDR3 length is 17 residues. CDR3 DNA sequence: TGTGCCAGCAGCTTGAACGTCGGGACTAGCGGTTTCTACGAGCAGTACTTC. It encodes CASSLNVGTSGFYEQYF.

V is TRBV7-8 and J is TRBJ1-5, with D unresolved. With 1 base removed from V and 2 bases from J, the gap between germline ends came to 6 bases. CDR1 is SGHVS, CDR2 FQNEAQ, per germline. The length of the CDR3 is 14 residues. The chain's CDR3 is CASSLGAGNQPQHF. The CDR3 nucleotides read TGTGCCAGCAGCTTAGGGGCAGGCAATCAGCCCCAGCATTTT.

V usage is TRBV5-1 and J usage is TRBJ1-1; perhaps TRBD1 as D (5 bases). CDR1 and CDR2 from the germline V gene are SGHRS and YFSETQ. CDR3 length: 13 residues. V was shortened by 3 bases and J by 7 bases, with 13 bases between the two germline ends. Written as DNA, the CDR3 is TGCGCCAGCAGCTATTCCCCCCAGGGTGAAGCTTTCTTT. Translating gives CASSYSPQGEAFF.

The genes are TRBV7-9 and TRBJ1-2; 7 bases line up with TRBD1. Germline V gene lookup returns CDR1 SEHNR and CDR2 FQNEAQ (reference sequence). The CDR3 length is 14 residues. The ends lost 2 bases at V and 8 bases at J; junction bases unmatched: 8. The CDR3, as DNA: TGTGCCAGCAGCTTACAACAGGGGTTCTTGGGCTACACCTTC. As protein: CASSLQQGFLGYTF.

This clone was observed a single time. The chain joins TRBV28 to TRBJ1-1; TRBD1 agrees at 9 bases. V lost 3 bases, J lost 4 bases, and 12 bases stayed unmatched. CDR3 length equals 17 residues. CDR1 and CDR2 from the germline V gene are MDHEN and SYDVKM. The chain's CDR3 is CASSFWTGVIGVTEAFF. CDR3 nucleotide sequence: TGTGCCAGCAGTTTCTGGACAGGGGTCATCGGAGTCACTGAAGCTTTCTTT.

J is TRBJ1-2 and V is TRBV28; D is possibly TRBD1 (6 bases). CDR3 size: 15 residues. Looked up from germline, CDR1 is MDHEN and CDR2 is SYDVKM. V lost 2 bases and J lost 5, with 15 bases in between. This chain's CDR3 is CASSLSGSGEYGYTF. As DNA, the CDR3 is TGTGCCAGCAGTTTAAGTGGGTCAGGGGAATATGGCTACACCTTC.

This clone turned up a few times. Here the CDR3 reads CASTPSAVLSTQYF. The DNA for the CDR3 is TGCGCCAGCACCCCGAGCGCGGTCCTTAGTACCCAGTACTTC. The V call is TRBV5-1, the J call TRBJ2-5; D gene unclear. This CDR3 has 14 amino acids. CDR1 and CDR2 (germline): SGHRS, YFSETQ. Trimming removed 6 bases from V and 8 bases from J, with 20 bases in between.

The chain employs TRBV27 and TRBJ1-6; D possibly corresponds to TRBD1 (5 bases). The CDR3 totals 14 residues. The V gene's germline CDR1 is MNHEY and CDR2 SMNVEV (reference sequence). Trimming shortened V by 3 bases and J by 6 bases, and 9 bases separated the two germline ends. Written as DNA, the CDR3 is TGTGCCAGCAGTTTGCAGGGATTTAATTCACCCCTCCACTTT. Protein sequence: CASSLQGFNSPLHF.